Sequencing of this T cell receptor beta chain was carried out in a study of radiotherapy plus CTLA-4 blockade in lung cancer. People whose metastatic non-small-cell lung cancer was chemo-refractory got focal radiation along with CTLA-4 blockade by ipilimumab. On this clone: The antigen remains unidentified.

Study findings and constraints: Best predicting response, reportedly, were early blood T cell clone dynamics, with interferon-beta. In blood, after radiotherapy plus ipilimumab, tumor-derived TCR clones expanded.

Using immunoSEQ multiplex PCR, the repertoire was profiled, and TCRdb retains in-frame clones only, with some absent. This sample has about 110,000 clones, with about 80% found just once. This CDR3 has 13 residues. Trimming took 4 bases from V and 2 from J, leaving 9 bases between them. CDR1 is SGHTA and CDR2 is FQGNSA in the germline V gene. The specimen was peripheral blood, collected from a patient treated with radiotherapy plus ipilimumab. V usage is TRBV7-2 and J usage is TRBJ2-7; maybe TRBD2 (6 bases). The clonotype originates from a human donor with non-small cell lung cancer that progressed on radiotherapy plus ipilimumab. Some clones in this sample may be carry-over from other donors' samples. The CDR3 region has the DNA TGTGCCAGCAGCTACGGGGGTACCTACGAGCAGTACTTC. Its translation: CASSYGGTYEQYF. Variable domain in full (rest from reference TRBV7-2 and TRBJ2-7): GAGVSQSPSNKVTEKGKDVELRCDPISGHTALYWYRQSLGQGLEFLIYFQGNSAPDKSGLPSDRFSAERTGGSVSTLTIQRTQQEDSAVYLCASSYGGTYEQYFGPGTRLTVT.